Below are 3 T cell receptor beta chains sequenced from a single sample in a study of CD8+ T cells in alopecia areata. Treatment here: oral pan-JAK inhibitor, 5-10 mg twice daily. TCR sequencing used cDNA made by reverse transcription of extracted RNA. TCRdb's copy holds only in-frame clones and misses some; the assay was immunoSEQ multiplex PCR. The sample yields some 190,000 clones, approximately 50% seen once. This material consisted of CD8+ T cells sorted from blood, taken at roughly week 53, from a patient treated with tofacitinib. The source is a human donor with alopecia areata.

The rearrangement uses TRBV19 and TRBJ1-6, with D unclear. Germline V gene sequence: CDR1 LNHDA, CDR2 SQIVND (reference sequence). Trimming removed 5 bases from V and 8 bases from J, with 19 bases in between. The CDR3 loop spans 16 amino acids. The CDR3 DNA sequence: TGTGCCAGTAGTGAATTGGACGGGAGTTTGGATTCACCCCTCCACTTT. Its protein product is CASSELDGSLDSPLHF.

This clone was observed a few times. The chain links TRBV27 to TRBJ2-6, with a weak D call TRBD2 (6 bases). With 6 bases removed from V and 2 bases from J, the gap between germline ends came to 8 bases. The CDR3 runs 14 residues. Germline assignment: CDR1 MNHEY and CDR2 SMNVEV (reference sequence). CDR3 DNA: TGTGCCAGCAGGTGGGGGGCTGGGGCCAACGTCCTGACTTTC. Encoded protein: CASRWGAGANVLTF. The full variable domain, completed using reference TRBV27 and TRBJ2-6, is EAQVTQNPRYLITVTGKKLTVTCSQNMNHEYMSWYRQDPGLGLRQIYYSMNVEVTDKGDVPEGYKVSRKEKRNFPLILESPSPNQTSLYFCASRWGAGANVLTFGAGSRLTVL.

The rearrangement joins TRBV29-1 to TRBJ1-1; 7 bases map to TRBD1. V gave up 4 bases and J gave up 2 bases; unmatched junction bases: 7. This CDR3 has 14 residues. The germline V gene has CDR1 SQVTM and CDR2 ANQGSEA. This CDR3 is CSVAPGTDNTEAFF. The CDR3 DNA reads TGCAGCGTTGCACCTGGGACAGACAACACTGAAGCTTTCTTT.